A single T cell receptor beta chain is shown here with its context. CDR3 size: 14 residues. CDR1 KGHSH and CDR2 LQKENI come from the germline V gene. The V gene lost 6 bases and the J gene lost 0 bases, with 12 bases spanning the gap. These data belong to a study of blood T cell repertoires in COVID-19. About the study: There were acute and convalescent COVID-19 samples, and they came from the United States, Italy and Spain.

Original handling: Scientists estimated how many nucleated cells there were by amplifying reference gene primers. Libraries were prepared by immunoSEQ multiplex PCR; TCRdb keeps only in-frame clonotypes and omits some of them. That table gives V, J and clone size, and the DNA gave D and trimming. This sample carries about 49,000 clones, roughly 89% of them seen once, and the ten largest clones take 1.5% to 2%. The sequence was obtained from a man aged 50-60 years with acute or convalescent COVID-19. This rearrangement joins TRBV18 to TRBJ2-7; no clear D. Sequenced sample: peripheral blood. The CDR3 loop reads CASSPTGFSYEQYF. CDR3 in DNA: TGTGCCAGCTCGCCCACTGGTTTCTCCTACGAGCAGTACTTC.